The next 4 T cell receptor beta chains were all read from a single sample in a study of blood T cell repertoires in COVID-19. The assay was immunoSEQ multiplex PCR, and TCRdb's table has in-frame clones only and misses some. The sample has over 90,000 clones, 60% to 80% seen once. Sequencing input: peripheral blood. These receptors all stem from a man in his sixties with active or convalescent COVID-19.

The chain links TRBV7-9 to TRBJ1-6; D call uncertain. Germline CDR1 and CDR2: SEHNR and FQNEAQ (reference sequence). Trimming left V 1 base short and J 5 bases short, with 6 bases between. There are 14 residues in the CDR3. CDR3 sequence reads: CASSLVSDNSPLHF. CDR3 nucleotide sequence: TGTGCCAGCAGCTTAGTATCAGATAATTCACCCCTCCACTTT.

This clone has a single count. CDR3 loop: CASSFSGSYSYNEQFF. CDR3 coding DNA: TGTGCCAGCAGTTTTAGTGGGAGTTACTCCTACAATGAGCAGTTCTTC. The chain couples TRBV28 to TRBJ2-1; possible D gene TRBD2, 5 bases. CDR1 and CDR2 from the germline V gene are MDHEN and SYDVKM. This CDR3 region has 16 residues. Trimming stripped 3 bases from V and 0 bases from J, with 12 bases between.

V and J are TRBV19 and TRBJ1-2; TRBD1 agrees at 9 bases. Trimming took 5 bases from V and 2 from J; bases not matched to a gene: 6. There are 15 residues in the CDR3. Germline lookup yields CDR1 LNHDA and CDR2 SQIVND (reference sequence). In DNA, the CDR3 is TGTGCCAGTAGTGACACAGGGGGCCGGAACTATGGCTACACCTTC. Translated: CASSDTGGRNYGYTF.

V gene TRBV6-2 or TRBV6-3 combines with J gene TRBJ2-6; 9 positions agree with TRBD1. With 5 bases clipped from V and 1 base from J, the junction kept 12 bases outside the gene matches. CDR1 and CDR2 from the germline V gene are MNHEY and SVGEGT. The CDR3 length is 19 residues. For the CDR3, the DNA is TGTGCCAGCAGTCATCCGCCCCAACAGGGGGCTTCTGGGGCCAACGTCCTGACTTTC. Protein product: CASSHPPQQGASGANVLTF.